The table lists the clone carrying this TCR beta chain with a count of one. Its antigen is currently unknown. In the original analysis: Junction-only sequences produced by ImmunoSEQ had no quality scores, so filtering differed. Some clones are missing from TCRdb's copy, which holds only in-frame ones; the method was immunoSEQ multiplex PCR. V and J calls and clone size come straight from that table; D and trimming were deduced from the DNA. This sample has roughly 2.1 million clones, with approximately 94% found just once. The sample originates from a study of shared clonotypes between healthy human individuals. CD45RO-negative CD8 cells positively selected for CCR7 made up the naive population, which excluded terminally differentiated effector memory CD45RA+ cells. Healthy HIV-negative adults without recent acute infections or vaccinations served as donors. Study results and limitations: Large sequencing depth failed to make sorted-subset sequencing complete, rarefaction showed. The authors sampled blood alone, and tissue repertoires likely differ.

This TCR derives from a man between 18 and 35 years old in good health. Some clones in this sample may be carry-over from other donors' samples. The sample comprised naive CD8+ T cells from PBMCs.

CDR3 loop: CASSPPPVMGRYEQYF. As DNA, the CDR3 is TGTGCCAGCAGCCCCCCGCCGGTTATGGGGCGTTACGAGCAGTACTTC. V gene TRBV11-2 combines with J gene TRBJ2-7; weak D call: TRBD1 (5 bases). V was trimmed by 5 bases and J by 4 bases, leaving 21 bases between them. This CDR3 has 16 residues. Germline assignment: CDR1 SGHAT and CDR2 FQNNGV.